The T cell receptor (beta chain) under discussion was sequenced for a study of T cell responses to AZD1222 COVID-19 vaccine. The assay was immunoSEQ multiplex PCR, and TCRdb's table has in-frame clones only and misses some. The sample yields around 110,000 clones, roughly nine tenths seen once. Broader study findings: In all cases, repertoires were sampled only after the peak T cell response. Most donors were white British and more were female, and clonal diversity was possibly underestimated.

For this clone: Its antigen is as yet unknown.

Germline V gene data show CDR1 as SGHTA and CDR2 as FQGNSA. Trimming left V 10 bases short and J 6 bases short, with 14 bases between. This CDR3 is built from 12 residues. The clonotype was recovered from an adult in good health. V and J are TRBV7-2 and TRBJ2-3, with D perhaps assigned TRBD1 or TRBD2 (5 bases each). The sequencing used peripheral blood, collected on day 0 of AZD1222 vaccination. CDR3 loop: CATGRGVDTQYF. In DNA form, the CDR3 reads TGTGCCACCGGACGAGGGGTGGATACGCAGTATTTT.